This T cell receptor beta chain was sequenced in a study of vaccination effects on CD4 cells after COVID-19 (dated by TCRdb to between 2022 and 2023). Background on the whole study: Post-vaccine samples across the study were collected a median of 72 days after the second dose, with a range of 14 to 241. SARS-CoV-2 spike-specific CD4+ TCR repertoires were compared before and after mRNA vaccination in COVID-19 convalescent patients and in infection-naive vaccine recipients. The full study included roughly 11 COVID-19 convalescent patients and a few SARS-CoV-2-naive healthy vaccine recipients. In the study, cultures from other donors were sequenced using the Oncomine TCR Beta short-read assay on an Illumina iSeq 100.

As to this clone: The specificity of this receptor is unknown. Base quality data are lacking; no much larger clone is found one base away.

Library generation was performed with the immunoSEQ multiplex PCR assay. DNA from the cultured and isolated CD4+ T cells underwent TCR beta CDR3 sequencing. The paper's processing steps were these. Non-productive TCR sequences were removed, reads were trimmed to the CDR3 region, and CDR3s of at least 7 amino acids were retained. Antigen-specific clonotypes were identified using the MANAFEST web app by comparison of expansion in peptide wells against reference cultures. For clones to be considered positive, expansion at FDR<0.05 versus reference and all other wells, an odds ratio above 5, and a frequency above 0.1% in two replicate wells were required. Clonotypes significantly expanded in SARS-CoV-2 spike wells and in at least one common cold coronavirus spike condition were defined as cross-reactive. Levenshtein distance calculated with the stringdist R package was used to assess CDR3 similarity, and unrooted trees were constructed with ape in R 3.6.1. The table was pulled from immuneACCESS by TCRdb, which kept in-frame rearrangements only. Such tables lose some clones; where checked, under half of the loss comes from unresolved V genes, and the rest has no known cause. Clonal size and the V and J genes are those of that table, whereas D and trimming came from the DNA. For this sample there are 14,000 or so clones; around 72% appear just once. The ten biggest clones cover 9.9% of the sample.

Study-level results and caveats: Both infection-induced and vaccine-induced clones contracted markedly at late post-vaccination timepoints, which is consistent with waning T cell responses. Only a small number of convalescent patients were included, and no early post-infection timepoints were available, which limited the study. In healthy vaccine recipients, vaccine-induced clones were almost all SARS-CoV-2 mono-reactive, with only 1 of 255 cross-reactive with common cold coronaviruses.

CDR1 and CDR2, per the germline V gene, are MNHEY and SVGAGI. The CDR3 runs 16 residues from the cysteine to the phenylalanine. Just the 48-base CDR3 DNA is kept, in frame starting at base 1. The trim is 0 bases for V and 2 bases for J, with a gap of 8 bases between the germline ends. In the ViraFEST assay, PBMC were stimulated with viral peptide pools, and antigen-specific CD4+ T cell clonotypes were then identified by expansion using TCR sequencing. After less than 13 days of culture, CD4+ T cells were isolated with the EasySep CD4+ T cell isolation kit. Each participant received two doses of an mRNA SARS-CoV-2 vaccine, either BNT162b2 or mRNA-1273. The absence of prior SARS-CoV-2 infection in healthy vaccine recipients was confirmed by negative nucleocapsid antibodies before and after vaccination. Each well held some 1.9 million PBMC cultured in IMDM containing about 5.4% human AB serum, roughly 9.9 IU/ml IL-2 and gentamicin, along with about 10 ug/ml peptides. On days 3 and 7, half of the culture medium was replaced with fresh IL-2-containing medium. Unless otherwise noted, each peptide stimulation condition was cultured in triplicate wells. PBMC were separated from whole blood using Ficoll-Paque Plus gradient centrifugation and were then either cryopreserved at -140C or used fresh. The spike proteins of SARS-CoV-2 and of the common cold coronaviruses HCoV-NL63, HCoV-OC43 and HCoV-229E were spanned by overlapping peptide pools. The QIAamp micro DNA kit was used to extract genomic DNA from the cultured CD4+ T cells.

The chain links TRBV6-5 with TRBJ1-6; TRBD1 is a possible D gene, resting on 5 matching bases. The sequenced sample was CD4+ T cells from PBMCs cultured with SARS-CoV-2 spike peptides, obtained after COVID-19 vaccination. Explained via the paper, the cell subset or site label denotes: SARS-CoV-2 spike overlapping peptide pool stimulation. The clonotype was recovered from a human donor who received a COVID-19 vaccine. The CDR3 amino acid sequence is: CASSYSRQTYNSPLHF. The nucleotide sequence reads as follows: TGTGCCAGCAGTTACTCGAGACAGACCTATAATTCACCCCTCCACTTT.